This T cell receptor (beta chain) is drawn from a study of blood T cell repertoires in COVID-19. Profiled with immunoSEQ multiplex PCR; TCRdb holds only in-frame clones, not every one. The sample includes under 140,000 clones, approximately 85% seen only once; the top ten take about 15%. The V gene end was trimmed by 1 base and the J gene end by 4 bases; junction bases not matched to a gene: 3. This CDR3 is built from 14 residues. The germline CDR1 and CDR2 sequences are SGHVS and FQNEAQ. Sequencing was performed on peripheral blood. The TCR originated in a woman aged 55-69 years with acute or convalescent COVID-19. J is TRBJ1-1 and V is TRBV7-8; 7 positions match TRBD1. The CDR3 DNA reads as TGTGCCAGCAGCTTAGGGGGACAGAGCACTGAAGCTTTCTTT. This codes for CASSLGGQSTEAFF.